This TCR beta chain is drawn from a study of shared clonotypes between healthy human individuals. Study-level findings and limits: Generally, naive subsets (rather than memory subsets) showed larger estimated richness. Few donors limited the genetic and exposure-history diversity represented.

A single count supports this clone. Its antigen is as yet unknown. CD45RO-negative, CCR7-selected cells formed the naive CD8 fraction, which excluded terminally differentiated effector memory CD45RA+ cells. V dropped 6 bases and J dropped 8; count of bases not matched to a gene: 12. Germline loops: CDR1 MNHEY, CDR2 SMNVEV (reference sequence). CDR3 size: 15 residues. Libraries were prepared by immunoSEQ multiplex PCR; TCRdb keeps only in-frame clonotypes and omits some of them. The sample records 2 million to 2.5 million clones, 93% being singletons. The chain recombines TRBV27 with TRBJ2-7; 11 nucleotides align to TRBD2. This TCR derives from a man between 18 and 35 years old in good health. Some clones in this sample may be carry-over from other donors' samples. The sample was naive CD8+ T cells from PBMCs. The CDR3 DNA sequence: TGTGCCAGCAGCCTAACTAGCGGGAGACTTTTTCAGCAGTACTTC. Amino acids: CASSLTSGRLFQQYF.